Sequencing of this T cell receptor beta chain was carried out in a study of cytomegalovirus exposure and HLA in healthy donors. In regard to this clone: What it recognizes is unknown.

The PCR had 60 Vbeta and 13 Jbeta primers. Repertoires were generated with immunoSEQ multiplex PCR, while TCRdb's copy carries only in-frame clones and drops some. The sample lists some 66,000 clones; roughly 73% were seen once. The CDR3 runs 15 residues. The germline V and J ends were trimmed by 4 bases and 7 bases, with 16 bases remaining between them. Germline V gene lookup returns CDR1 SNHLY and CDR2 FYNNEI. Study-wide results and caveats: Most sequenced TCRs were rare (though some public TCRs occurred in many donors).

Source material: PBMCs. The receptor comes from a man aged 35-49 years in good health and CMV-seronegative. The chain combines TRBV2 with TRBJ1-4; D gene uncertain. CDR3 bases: TGTGCCAGCAGTGTCCCGACCGGGGAGGGTGAAAAACTGTTTTTT. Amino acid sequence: CASSVPTGEGEKLFF.